This TCR beta chain appears in the sequencing data of a study of OX40 agonist ivuxolimab in advanced cancers. Trimming took 6 bases from V and 4 from J, leaving 19 bases between them. From germline, CDR1 is SGHRS and CDR2 YFSETQ. CDR3 size: 15 residues. TCRdb keeps only in-frame clones here, not all; method: immunoSEQ multiplex PCR. The data contain approximately 76,000 clones, 85% of them singletons. The receptor was derived from an adult with an advanced solid tumor such as melanoma, head and neck, liver or kidney cancer. The chain combines TRBV5-1 with TRBJ1-1, with D possibly being TRBD1 (5 bases). The sequencing used CD4+ or CD8+ T cells sorted from blood, collected in a trial of the OX40 agonist ivuxolimab. As DNA, the CDR3 is TGCGCCAGCACCCTGGAGGGGCAGGGATCCACTGAAGCTTTCTTT. Encoded protein: CASTLEGQGSTEAFF. Full variable domain (rest looked up from reference TRBV5-1 and TRBJ1-1): KAGVTQTPRYLIKTRGQQVTLSCSPISGHRSVSWYQQTPGQGLQFLFEYFSETQRNKGNFPGRFSGRQFSNSRSEMNVSTLELGDSALYLCASTLEGQGSTEAFFGQGTRLTVV.